Given below is one TCR beta chain in context. The CDR3 length is 13 residues. Germline assignment: CDR1 MNHNY and CDR2 SVGAGI (reference sequence). Trimming removed 5 bases from V and 4 bases from J, with 12 bases in between. This sample stems from a study of PD-1 blockade in mismatch repair-deficient tumors. Clones were read by immunoSEQ multiplex PCR, and TCRdb kept only the in-frame ones, dropping some. The sample lists tens of thousands of clones; roughly four fifths were seen once. TCRs were sequenced from a few patients responding to pembrolizumab. This receptor was identified in an adult with mismatch repair-deficient cancer. The sequencing here drew on peripheral blood, taken 2 weeks after starting pembrolizumab. This chain connects TRBV6-6 to TRBJ2-7; the D gene is possibly TRBD2 (5 bases). The CDR3 DNA reads as TGTGCCAGCAGTAAGGAGGTCCTTTACGAGCAGTACTTC. This encodes CASSKEVLYEQYF.